This TCR beta chain stems from a study of cytotoxic CD8 clonotypes in ibrutinib-treated CLL. Across the study: Under twelve relapsed/refractory, some 16 treatment-naive; around 18 IGHV unmutated. Whole-study findings and limits: Sampling times, which were not matched between the groups, differed between sustained-remission patients and progressing patients. Clonality, elevated at ibrutinib response, dropped back toward baseline at progression.

Sequencing was performed with immunoSEQ multiplex PCR; in TCRdb, only in-frame clones are kept and a portion is missing. The sample holds just over 200,000 clones, just under 80% seen once. A remark on this clone: The antigen is not known.

Trimming stripped 7 bases from V and 5 bases from J, with 12 bases between. Germline CDR1 MNHNY, CDR2 SVGAGI (reference sequence). The CDR3 has 13 amino acids. The sample consisted of PBMCs, taken after 12 months of ibrutinib treatment. The genes are TRBV6-6 and TRBJ2-1; D is unresolved. The clonotype comes from a human donor with chronic lymphocytic leukemia. The CDR3 loop reads CASILSVNNEQFF. CDR3 bases: TGTGCCAGCATCCTCTCCGTCAACAATGAGCAGTTCTTC.